The rows below give T cell receptor beta chains drawn from one sample of a study of T cells after yellow fever vaccination. TCRdb ran MiXCR on the 5' RACE reads and lists one entry per CDR3 protein. The sample contains about 170,000 distinct CDR3 sequences, about 11% of which appear only once. The starting material was CD8+ T cells sorted from PBMCs, obtained 15 days after the yellow fever booster vaccination. Receptor source: a man aged 18 to 35 who received the YFV17D yellow fever vaccine. Both conserved end residues are part of each CDR3. A D gene is named only where the DNA matches it firmly. Clone size is shown for a subset of rows, as once, few, many or a class of expanded clone.

J: TRBJ2-1; D: .; V: TRBV7-9; size: .; DNA: TGTGCCAGCAGCTTAGAGGGCCCCCAAGGCGAGCAGTTCTTC; CDR3: CASSLEGPQGEQFF
J: TRBJ2-5; D: TRBD2; V: TRBV9; size: many; DNA: TGTGCCAGCAGCCCCCACGGGAGGGGGGAAGAGACCCAGTACTTC; CDR3: CASSPHGRGEETQYF
J: TRBJ2-3; D: TRBD2; V: TRBV7-9; size: few; DNA: TGTGCCAGCAGCCCTAGCGGGGGGGCCGGAGATACGCAGTATTTT; CDR3: CASSPSGGAGDTQYF
J: TRBJ1-6; D: .; V: TRBV6-1; size: .; DNA: TGTGCCAGCTCCTCCGGCAGAATTAATTCACCCCTCCACTTT; CDR3: CASSSGRINSPLHF
J: TRBJ2-2; D: TRBD2; V: TRBV7-9; size: .; DNA: TGTGCCAGCAGCTTGGTACAGCGGGGAACCGGGGAGCTGTTTTTT; CDR3: CASSLVQRGTGELFF
J: TRBJ2-1; D: .; V: TRBV7-6; size: many; DNA: TGTGCCAGCAGCTTAGGTCAGGGTTCATTCTACAATGAGCAGTTCTTC; CDR3: CASSLGQGSFYNEQFF
J: TRBJ2-1; D: .; V: TRBV12-3/TRBV12-4; size: .; DNA: TGTGCCAGCAGTCCCGCTGGAGGGCCGTTCTACAATGAGCAGTTCTTC; CDR3: CASSPAGGPFYNEQFF
J: TRBJ2-3; D: TRBD1; V: TRBV5-4; size: few; DNA: TGTGCCATCAACAGGGGGCGTAGAGATACGCAGTATTTT; CDR3: CAINRGRRDTQYF
J: TRBJ2-3; D: TRBD1; V: TRBV11-1; size: few; DNA: TGTGCCAGCAGTTCATTCCCGGGACAGGGGTTTTCAGATACGCAGTATTTT; CDR3: CASSSFPGQGFSDTQYF
J: TRBJ2-1; D: TRBD1; V: TRBV7-9; size: .; DNA: TGTGCCAGCAGCTTAGCGGGACAGGGATCGAATGAGCAGTTCTTC; CDR3: CASSLAGQGSNEQFF
J: TRBJ2-2; D: .; V: TRBV5-4; size: few; DNA: TGTGCCAGCAGGGCAGGGGTGAGCGGGGAGCTGTTTTTT; CDR3: CASRAGVSGELFF
J: TRBJ1-1; D: TRBD1; V: TRBV7-6; size: few; DNA: TGTGCCAGCAGCGTGGACAGGGGCACCACTGAAGCTTTCTTT; CDR3: CASSVDRGTTEAFF
J: TRBJ2-5; D: TRBD1; V: TRBV4-2; size: many; DNA: TGTGCCAGCAGCCAGGTACAGGGGGAAGAGACCCAGTACTTC; CDR3: CASSQVQGEETQYF
J: TRBJ1-1; D: .; V: TRBV6-2/TRBV6-3; size: .; DNA: TGTGCCAGCAGCCTCACAGGGATGCCTGAAGCTTTCTTT; CDR3: CASSLTGMPEAFF
J: TRBJ1-1; D: .; V: TRBV5-1; size: .; DNA: TGCGCCAGCAGCCACCCAGGTAGTAGAAACACTGAAGCTTTCTTT; CDR3: CASSHPGSRNTEAFF
J: TRBJ2-2; D: TRBD1; V: TRBV4-3; size: .; DNA: TGCGCCAGCAGCCACTCCTACCACAGGGGCGAGAACACCGGGGAGCTGTTTTTT; CDR3: CASSHSYHRGENTGELFF
J: TRBJ2-5; D: .; V: TRBV10-3; size: few; DNA: TGTGCCATCAGGGGAGAGGGTTACCAAGAGACCCAGTACTTC; CDR3: CAIRGEGYQETQYF
J: TRBJ2-1; D: .; V: TRBV7-2; size: many; DNA: TGTGCCAGCAGCTTAGGGTTGGACTACACTAACTCCTACAATGAGCAGTTCTTC; CDR3: CASSLGLDYTNSYNEQFF
J: TRBJ1-2; D: .; V: TRBV12-3/TRBV12-4; size: .; DNA: TGTGCCAGCAGTTTGACAGAGGACTATGGCTACACCTTC; CDR3: CASSLTEDYGYTF
J: TRBJ2-2; D: .; V: TRBV4-1; size: few; DNA: TGCGCCAGCAGCCACCCCAGCGGGCTAGGCACCGGGGAGCTGTTTTTT; CDR3: CASSHPSGLGTGELFF
J: TRBJ2-6; D: .; V: TRBV5-1; size: few; DNA: TGCGCCAGCAGTTGGGGCGTCCGGACAACTATTTCTGGGGCCAACGTCCTGACTTTC; CDR3: CASSWGVRTTISGANVLTF
J: TRBJ1-2; D: TRBD1; V: TRBV6-2/TRBV6-3; size: .; DNA: TGTGCCAGCAGCCTCGACTTGGGACAGGGATATGGCTACACCTTC; CDR3: CASSLDLGQGYGYTF
J: TRBJ1-2; D: .; V: TRBV25-1; size: .; DNA: TGTGCCAGCAGCCAAGGATTCAACTATGGCTACACCTTC; CDR3: CASSQGFNYGYTF
J: TRBJ2-3; D: TRBD2; V: TRBV20-1; size: .; DNA: TGCAGTGCTAGCCATACCTTAGCGGGGGCGGGGGGAGATACGCAGTATTTT; CDR3: CSASHTLAGAGGDTQYF
J: TRBJ2-3; D: TRBD2; V: TRBV6-5; size: many; DNA: TGTGCCAGCAGCGTCCTAGCGGGGGGCCCCACAGATACGCAGTATTTT; CDR3: CASSVLAGGPTDTQYF
J: TRBJ2-1; D: TRBD1; V: TRBV5-1; size: .; DNA: TGCGCCAGCAGCTTCCGGGACAGGGCCTACAATGAGCAGTTCTTC; CDR3: CASSFRDRAYNEQFF
J: TRBJ2-2; D: .; V: TRBV14; size: few; DNA: TGTGCCAGCAGCCCTCGAAGGGTAGGGTTCGGGGAGCTGTTTTTT; CDR3: CASSPRRVGFGELFF
J: TRBJ1-1; D: TRBD1; V: TRBV25-1; size: few; DNA: TGTGCCAGCAGTGATTCCCCAGGGGGAAACACTGAAGCTTTCTTT; CDR3: CASSDSPGGNTEAFF
J: TRBJ2-5; D: .; V: TRBV16; size: .; DNA: TGTGCCAGCAGCCGCAGAGCGGTCCAAGAGACCCAGTACTTC; CDR3: CASSRRAVQETQYF
J: TRBJ1-5; D: .; V: TRBV6-5; size: many; DNA: TGTGCCAGCAGCCGTCGACGAAATAGCAATCAGCCCCAGCATTTT; CDR3: CASSRRRNSNQPQHF
J: TRBJ2-3; D: TRBD1; V: TRBV7-9; size: .; DNA: TGTGCCAGCAGCCTAGACAGGGAAGATACGCAGTATTTT; CDR3: CASSLDREDTQYF
J: TRBJ2-7; D: .; V: TRBV7-9; size: few; DNA: TGTGCCAGCAGCGTGGCGGGAAAAACCTACGAGCAGTACTTC; CDR3: CASSVAGKTYEQYF
J: TRBJ2-1; D: .; V: TRBV20-1; size: few; DNA: TGCAGTGCTAGAGCGGGGGAACCTTACAATGAGCAGTTCTTC; CDR3: CSARAGEPYNEQFF
J: TRBJ2-1; D: .; V: TRBV5-1; size: .; DNA: TGCGCCAGCAGCTTGGTGCAGGGGAGGGATGAGCAGTTCTTC; CDR3: CASSLVQGRDEQFF
J: TRBJ2-4; D: .; V: TRBV6-5; size: .; DNA: TGTGCCAGCAGCCCCGGACATGGAGCCAAAAACATTCAGTACTTC; CDR3: CASSPGHGAKNIQYF
J: TRBJ2-1; D: .; V: TRBV29-1; size: .; DNA: TGCAGCGTCCGGGACGGGACCTACAATGAGCAGTTCTTC; CDR3: CSVRDGTYNEQFF
J: TRBJ2-7; D: .; V: TRBV6-1; size: .; DNA: TGTGCCAGCAGTGAAACGGTAGTGGACCGCTACGAGCAGTACTTC; CDR3: CASSETVVDRYEQYF
J: TRBJ2-7; D: TRBD1; V: TRBV30; size: few; DNA: TGTGCCTGGAGTGTACTCGGACAGGGAGCCTACGAGCAGTACTTC; CDR3: CAWSVLGQGAYEQYF
J: TRBJ2-4; D: TRBD1; V: TRBV2; size: .; DNA: TGTGCCAGCACCGCCGGGACAGAAAACATTCAGTACTTC; CDR3: CASTAGTENIQYF
J: TRBJ2-3; D: .; V: TRBV7-3; size: .; DNA: TGTGCCAGCAGCTTTGCGGGACTGAACACAGATACGCAGTATTTT; CDR3: CASSFAGLNTDTQYF
J: TRBJ2-2; D: TRBD2; V: TRBV30; size: few; DNA: TGTGCCTGTCCCCTCCTTCGGGGGGTCTACACCGGGGAGCTGTTTTTT; CDR3: CACPLLRGVYTGELFF
J: TRBJ1-1; D: .; V: TRBV15; size: .; DNA: TGTGCCACCAGCAGAGATGGGGGCGACAGTAACACTGAAGCTTTCTTT; CDR3: CATSRDGGDSNTEAFF
J: TRBJ2-7; D: .; V: TRBV6-5; size: .; DNA: TGTGCCAGCAGTTACAATGCAGGGAGTCACGAGCAGTACTTC; CDR3: CASSYNAGSHEQYF
J: TRBJ1-1; D: .; V: TRBV5-5; size: .; DNA: TGTGCCAGCAGCGGGGACTTGATGAACACTGAAGCTTTCTTT; CDR3: CASSGDLMNTEAFF
J: TRBJ1-4; D: .; V: TRBV4-1; size: .; DNA: TGCGCCAGCAGCGAAGGGACAAATGAAAAACTGTTTTTT; CDR3: CASSEGTNEKLFF
J: TRBJ2-3; D: TRBD1; V: TRBV10-3; size: few; DNA: TGTGCCGCACAGTCGGACAGGGTCGAGGCGGCTGTATCTCCAGATACGCAGTATTTT; CDR3: CAAQSDRVEAAVSPDTQYF
J: TRBJ1-1; D: .; V: TRBV5-5; size: few; DNA: TGTGCCAGCAGCCGCCCAGGGAGATCGGGCACTGAAGCTTTCTTT; CDR3: CASSRPGRSGTEAFF
J: TRBJ1-2; D: .; V: TRBV20-1; size: few; DNA: TGCAGTGCCCCCATCCCCTTGCCCGACGGCTACACCTTC; CDR3: CSAPIPLPDGYTF
J: TRBJ2-2; D: .; V: TRBV21-1; size: few; DNA: TGTGCCAGCAGCACGGGGCTGTTTTTT; CDR3: CASSTGLFF
J: TRBJ2-3; D: TRBD2; V: TRBV7-6; size: many; DNA: TGTGCCAGCAAAAGGAGCGGGGGAAGCACAGATACGCAGTATTTT; CDR3: CASKRSGGSTDTQYF
J: TRBJ2-5; D: .; V: TRBV20-1; size: few; DNA: TGCAGTGCTAGAGGAGGGGGAGGTTGGTCAGAGACCCAGTACTTC; CDR3: CSARGGGGWSETQYF
J: TRBJ1-1; D: .; V: TRBV30; size: few; DNA: TGTGCCTGGGGAGCGAACACTGAAGCTTTCTTT; CDR3: CAWGANTEAFF
J: TRBJ2-7; D: TRBD2; V: TRBV30; size: .; DNA: TGTGCCTGGAGTGTAGGGGAGGGGTACGAGCAGTACTTC; CDR3: CAWSVGEGYEQYF